By proportion, the clone carrying this T cell receptor beta chain is medium-sized. Its antigen is not known. In TCRdb, the 5' RACE reads were re-called with MiXCR into one record per CDR3 protein. Of about 140,000 distinct CDR3 sequences listed, around 21% are singletons. The germline V gene has CDR1 SGHTA and CDR2 FQGNSA. Trimming at V came to 4 bases and at J to 4 bases, leaving 4 bases not matched to a gene. The CDR3 covers 15 residues. The data derive from a study of T-cell memory formation after mild COVID-19. Findings and caveats of the study: Later expanders leaned CD4+, whereas clones that contracted between day 15 and 85 were balanced CD4/CD8. CD4+ clones that contracted lay mainly in CM and EM; CD8+ ones lay in EMRA.

This chain joins TRBV7-2 and TRBJ2-1; 10 bases line up with TRBD2. Sequenced material: PBMCs or a T cell subset sorted from them (not recorded which). The clonotype was recovered from an adult woman who had mild COVID-19 (a few samples of this study predate the infection). Cell type and time point are not known. CDR3 sequence: CASSSTSGQYNEQFF. DNA of the CDR3: TGTGCCAGCAGCTCGACTAGCGGGCAGTACAATGAGCAGTTCTTC.